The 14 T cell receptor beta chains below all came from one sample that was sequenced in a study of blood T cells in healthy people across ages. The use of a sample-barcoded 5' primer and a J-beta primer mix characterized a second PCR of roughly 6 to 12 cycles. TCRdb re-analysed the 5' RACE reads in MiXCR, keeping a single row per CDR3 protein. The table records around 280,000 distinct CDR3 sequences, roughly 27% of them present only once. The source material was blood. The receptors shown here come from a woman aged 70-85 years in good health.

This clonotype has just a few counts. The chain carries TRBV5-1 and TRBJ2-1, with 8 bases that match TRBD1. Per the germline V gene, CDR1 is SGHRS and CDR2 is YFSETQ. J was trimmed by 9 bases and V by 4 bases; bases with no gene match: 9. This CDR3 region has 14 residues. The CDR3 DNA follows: TGCGCCAGCAGCCCGGGACCCCAGGGGGCTGAGCAGTTCTTC. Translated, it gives CASSPGPQGAEQFF.

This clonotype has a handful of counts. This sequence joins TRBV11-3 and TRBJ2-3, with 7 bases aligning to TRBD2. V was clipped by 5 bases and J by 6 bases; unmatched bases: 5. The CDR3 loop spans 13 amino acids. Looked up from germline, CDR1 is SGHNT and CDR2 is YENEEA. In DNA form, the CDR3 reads TGTGCCAGCAGCCCCACTAGCGCGGATACGCAGTATTTT. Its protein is CASSPTSADTQYF.

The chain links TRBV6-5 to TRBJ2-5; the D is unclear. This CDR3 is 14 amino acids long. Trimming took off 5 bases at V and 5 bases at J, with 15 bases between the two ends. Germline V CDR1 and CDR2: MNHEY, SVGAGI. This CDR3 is CASSRTGFRETQYF. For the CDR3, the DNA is TGTGCCAGCAGTAGGACGGGTTTTAGGGAGACCCAGTACTTC.

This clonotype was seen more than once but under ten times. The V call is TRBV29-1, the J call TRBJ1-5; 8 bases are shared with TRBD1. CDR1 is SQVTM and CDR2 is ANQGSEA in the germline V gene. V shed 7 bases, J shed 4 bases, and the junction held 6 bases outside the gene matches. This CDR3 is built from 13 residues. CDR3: CSARTGRNQPQHF. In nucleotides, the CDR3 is TGCAGCGCAAGGACAGGGAGGAATCAGCCCCAGCATTTT.

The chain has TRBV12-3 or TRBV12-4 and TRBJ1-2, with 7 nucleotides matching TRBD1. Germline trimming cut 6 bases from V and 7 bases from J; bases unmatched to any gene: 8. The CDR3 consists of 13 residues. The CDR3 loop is CASRETGITGYTF. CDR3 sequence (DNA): TGTGCCAGCAGGGAGACAGGGATAACTGGCTACACCTTC.

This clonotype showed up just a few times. CDR3 in amino acids: CASSQGVGDFGGANVLTF. For the CDR3, the DNA is TGCGCCAGCAGCCAGGGTGTAGGGGATTTTGGTGGGGCCAACGTCCTGACTTTC. The chain carries TRBV4-1 and TRBJ2-6; possibly TRBD1 for D (5 bases). Trimming shortened V by 3 bases and J by 3 bases, and 18 bases separated the two germline ends. Per the germline V gene, CDR1 is MGHRA and CDR2 is YSYEKL. The CDR3 covers 18 residues.

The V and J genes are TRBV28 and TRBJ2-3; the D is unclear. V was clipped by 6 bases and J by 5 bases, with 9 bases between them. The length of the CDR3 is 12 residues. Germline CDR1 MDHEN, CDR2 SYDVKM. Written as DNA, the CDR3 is TGTGCCAGCAGCTCCCTAGGAGATACGCAGTATTTT. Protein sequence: CASSSLGDTQYF.

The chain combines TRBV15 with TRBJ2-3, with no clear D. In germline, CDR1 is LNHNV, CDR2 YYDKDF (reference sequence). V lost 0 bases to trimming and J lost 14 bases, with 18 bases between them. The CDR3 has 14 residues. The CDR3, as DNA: TGTGCCACCAGCAGAGATTCGGGTCACCTGCGCACGTATTTT. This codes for CATSRDSGHLRTYF.

CDR3 residues: CASSGSGSGYSNQPQHF. The CDR3 DNA is TGTGCCAGCAGCGGCTCAGGGTCGGGATATAGCAATCAGCCCCAGCATTTT. The rearrangement uses TRBV7-9 and TRBJ1-5; tentative D call: TRBD1 (5 bases). Germline-derived CDR1 and CDR2 are SEHNR and FQNEAQ (reference sequence). The CDR3 sequence is 17 residues long. V gave up 5 bases and J gave up 0 bases, with 17 bases separating them.

The CDR3 protein is CASSLELLETQYF. Here the CDR3 DNA reads TGTGCCAGCAGTTTGGAATTGTTAGAGACCCAGTACTTC. The chain uses TRBV12-3 or TRBV12-4 and TRBJ2-5; D gene uncertain. Trimming left V 3 bases short and J 4 bases short, with 9 bases between. This CDR3 contains 13 residues.

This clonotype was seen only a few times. The CDR3 sequence is CSVVGLFPAEQFF. The CDR3, as DNA: TGCAGCGTTGTGGGATTATTTCCTGCTGAGCAGTTCTTC. The V and J genes are TRBV29-1 and TRBJ2-1; unclear D gene. Trimming pared 4 bases from V and 9 bases from J, leaving 16 bases between. Germline CDR1 is SQVTM and CDR2 is ANQGSEA. The CDR3 length is 13 residues.

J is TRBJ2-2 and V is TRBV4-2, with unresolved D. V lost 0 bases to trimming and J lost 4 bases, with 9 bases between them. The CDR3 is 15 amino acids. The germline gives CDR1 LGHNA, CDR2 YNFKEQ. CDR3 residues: CASSQDLVSTGELFF. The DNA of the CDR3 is TGTGCCAGCAGCCAAGATCTAGTCAGCACCGGGGAGCTGTTTTTT.

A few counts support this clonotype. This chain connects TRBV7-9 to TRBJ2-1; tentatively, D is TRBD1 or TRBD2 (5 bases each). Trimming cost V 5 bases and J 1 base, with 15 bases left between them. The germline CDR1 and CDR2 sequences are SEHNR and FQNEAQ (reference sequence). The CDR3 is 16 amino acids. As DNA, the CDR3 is TGTGCCAGCAGCCCTCCGAGGGGCCCATCCTACAATGAGCAGTTCTTC. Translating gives CASSPPRGPSYNEQFF. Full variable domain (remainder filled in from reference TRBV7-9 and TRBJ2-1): DTGVSQNPRHKITKRGQNVTFRCDPISEHNRLYWYRQTLGQGPEFLTYFQNEAQLEKSRLLSDRFSAERPKGSFSTLEIQRTEQGDSAMYLCASSPPRGPSYNEQFFGPGTRLTVL.

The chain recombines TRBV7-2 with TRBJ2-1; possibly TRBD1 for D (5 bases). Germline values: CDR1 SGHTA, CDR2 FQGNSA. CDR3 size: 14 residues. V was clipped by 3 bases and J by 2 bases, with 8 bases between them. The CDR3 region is CASSFGRAYNEQFF. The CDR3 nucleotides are TGTGCCAGCAGCTTTGGCAGGGCCTACAATGAGCAGTTCTTC.